This entry lists 22 T cell receptor beta chains sequenced from one sample in a study of blood T cell repertoires in COVID-19. Profiling relied on immunoSEQ multiplex PCR, and the TCRdb table lists in-frame clones only, not all of them. The table includes a few hundred thousand clones, around 84% detected once. What was sequenced was peripheral blood. These receptors were obtained from a woman between 55 and 75 years old who had recovered from COVID-19.

This chain joins TRBV6-5 and TRBJ2-7; D remains unclear. V lost 11 bases, J lost 1 base, and 18 bases lay in between. In germline, CDR1 is MNHEY, CDR2 SVGAGI. The CDR3 has 14 residues. The CDR3, as DNA: TGTGCCTCCGTGTCCACCCCTACTTCCTACGAGCAGTACTTC. This sequence encodes CASVSTPTSYEQYF.

The genes are TRBV7-3 and TRBJ2-5; tentatively, D is TRBD2 (6 bases). The CDR3 sequence is 16 residues long. V shed 4 bases and J shed 5 bases, with 20 bases lying between them. The germline CDR1 and CDR2 sequences are SGHTA and FQGTGA. The CDR3 here is CASSYDGTVAGETQYF. In nucleotides, the CDR3 is TGTGCCAGCAGCTATGACGGGACTGTAGCAGGGGAGACCCAGTACTTC.

The rearrangement links TRBV5-4 to TRBJ2-7; a possible D gene is TRBD1 (6 bases). Germline assignment: CDR1 SGHNT and CDR2 YYREEE (reference sequence). This CDR3 comprises 15 residues. V was shortened by 5 bases and J by 5 bases, with 20 bases between the two germline ends. The CDR3 DNA is TGTGCCAGCAGTCCGGGCGGTCAGGGGTACCACGAGCAGTACTTC. Its translation: CASSPGGQGYHEQYF.

This clone has just one count. The chain joins TRBV6-5 to TRBJ2-3, with 9 bases aligning to TRBD2. Trimming removed 7 bases from V and 0 bases from J; junction bases left unmatched: 5. This CDR3 is 15 amino acids long. Germline CDR1 is MNHEY and CDR2 is SVGAGI. CDR3 DNA: TGTGCCAGCACACCTAGCGGGAAAAGCACAGATACGCAGTATTTT. Encoded protein: CASTPSGKSTDTQYF.

With respect to this clone: At the DNA level, this CDR3 is encoded by other sequences in the same sample as well. The chain carries TRBV7-2 and TRBJ1-3; D not resolved. Trimming removed 5 bases at V and 1 base at J, with 9 bases between. CDR3 size: 14 residues. Looked up from germline, CDR1 is SGHTA and CDR2 is FQGNSA. As DNA, the CDR3 is TGTGCCAGCAGCCCAGGCGGGTCTGGAAACACCATATATTTT. It encodes CASSPGGSGNTIYF.

The chain couples TRBV6-2 or TRBV6-3 to TRBJ1-2; D might be TRBD1 (6 bases). Germline-derived CDR1 and CDR2 are MNHEY and SVGEGT. The V end lost 4 bases, the J end lost 8 bases, and 17 bases lay between the germline ends. CDR3 length: 14 amino acids. The DNA of the CDR3 is TGTGCCAGCAGTTCTTTTCAGGGGTATTACGGCTACACCTTC. This sequence encodes CASSSFQGYYGYTF.

The rearrangement joins TRBV9 to TRBJ1-1, with 12 bases identical to TRBD1. Germline trimming cut 4 bases from V and 3 bases from J; bases unmatched to any gene: 7. CDR3 size: 16 residues. Germline CDR1 reads SGDLS; CDR2 reads YYNGEE. The CDR3 DNA follows: TGTGCCAGCAGCAACCCGGGACAGGGGGCCGACACTGAAGCTTTCTTT. It codes for CASSNPGQGADTEAFF. Variable domain in full (rest from reference TRBV9 and TRBJ1-1): DSGVTQTPKHLITATGQRVTLRCSPRSGDLSVYWYQQSLDQGLQFLIQYYNGEERAKGNILERFSAQQFPDLHSELNLSSLELGDSALYFCASSNPGQGADTEAFFGQGTRLTVV.

The rearrangement links TRBV7-3 to TRBJ2-7; tentatively, D is TRBD1 (5 bases). The CDR3 runs to 15 residues. Trimming cost V 6 bases and J 0 bases, with 15 bases left between them. Germline V CDR1 and CDR2: SGHTA, FQGTGA. CDR3 sequence reads: CASSFSTANSYEQYF. CDR3 nucleotides: TGTGCCAGCAGTTTCTCGACAGCGAACTCCTACGAGCAGTACTTC.

The chain uses TRBV9 and TRBJ1-1; 7 nucleotides line up with TRBD1. With V trimmed by 4 bases and J by 0 bases, 9 bases remained unmatched. CDR3 length: 16 residues. CDR1 SGDLS and CDR2 YYNGEE come from the germline V gene. This chain's CDR3 is CASSPGTVLMNTEAFF. CDR3 bases: TGTGCCAGCAGCCCAGGGACAGTCTTAATGAACACTGAAGCTTTCTTT.

V is TRBV30 and J is TRBJ1-4; D might be TRBD1 (6 bases). CDR1 and CDR2 (germline): GTSNPN, SVGIG (reference sequence). CDR3 length equals 13 residues. V gave up 6 bases and J gave up 0 bases, with 8 bases separating them. CDR3: CACSGATNEKLFF. The CDR3 nucleotides read TGTGCCTGCTCAGGGGCAACTAATGAAAAACTGTTTTTT.

The J gene is TRBJ2-3, the V gene TRBV11-3; D not certain. The germline V gene encodes CDR1 SGHNT and CDR2 YENEEA. The CDR3 runs to 14 residues. The V and J ends lost 5 bases and 5 bases respectively, with 14 bases between them. The CDR3 region is CASSPASDQDTQYF. The CDR3 DNA sequence: TGTGCCAGCAGCCCGGCCAGCGATCAAGATACGCAGTATTTT.

The chain recombines TRBV7-9 with TRBJ1-1, with D uncertain. The germline V gene encodes CDR1 SEHNR and CDR2 FQNEAQ (reference sequence). The V end lost 3 bases, the J end lost 5 bases, and 16 bases lay between the germline ends. CDR3 length equals 15 residues. The chain's CDR3 is CASSLGSPGWTEAFF. The CDR3 DNA follows: TGTGCCAGCAGCTTGGGGTCTCCGGGATGGACTGAAGCTTTCTTT.

In its sample, this clone was seen once. The chain employs TRBV3-1 (or the pseudogene TRBV3-2) and TRBJ1-6, with D tentatively TRBD1 (5 bases). Per the germline V gene, CDR1 is LGHDT and CDR2 is YNNKEL (reference sequence). This CDR3 has 15 residues. V was clipped by 4 bases and J by 7 bases, with 14 bases between them. CDR3 protein: CASSPWTKVNSPLHF. In nucleotides, the CDR3 is TGTGCCAGCAGCCCATGGACAAAAGTCAATTCACCCCTCCACTTT.

The rearrangement joins TRBV6-6 to TRBJ1-2, with TRBD1 as a possible D gene (6 bases). Trimming took off 6 bases at V and 4 bases at J, with 18 bases between the two ends. The CDR3 sequence is 15 residues long. The germline CDR1 and CDR2 sequences are MNHNY and SVGAGI (reference sequence). The CDR3 DNA reads TGTGCCAGCAGCCCCCCACAGGGATCATCCTATGGCTACACCTTC. Its protein is CASSPPQGSSYGYTF.

This clone is a singleton in its sample. The chain carries TRBV7-8 and TRBJ2-4, with 8 bases lining up with TRBD1. CDR1 is SGHVS, CDR2 FQNEAQ, per germline. CDR3 length: 15 residues. With 5 bases clipped from V and 0 bases from J, the junction kept 3 bases outside the gene matches. CDR3 sequence: CASSVDRVAKNIQYF. CDR3 DNA: TGTGCCAGCAGCGTGGACAGGGTAGCCAAAAACATTCAGTACTTC.

This clone was detected once. This chain links TRBV3-1 (or the pseudogene TRBV3-2) with TRBJ1-5; no clear D gene. The CDR3 has 12 amino acids. Germline V gives CDR1 LGHDT, CDR2 YNNKEL (reference sequence). The V and J ends lost 3 bases and 4 bases respectively, with 4 bases between them. This CDR3 reads CASSHRNQPQHF. CDR3 in DNA: TGTGCCAGCAGCCACCGGAATCAGCCCCAGCATTTT.

The chain carries TRBV3-1 (or the pseudogene TRBV3-2) and TRBJ2-7; a weak D match, TRBD1 (6 bases). The germline CDR1 and CDR2 sequences are LGHDT and YNNKEL (reference sequence). V lost 5 bases, J lost 3 bases, and 14 bases lay in between. The CDR3 runs 14 residues. CDR3 region: CASSSPGTHYEQYF. CDR3 bases: TGTGCCAGCAGCTCTCCCGGGACACACTACGAGCAGTACTTC.

V usage is TRBV11-2 and J usage is TRBJ2-3; D is possibly TRBD1 (5 bases). V was shortened by 2 bases and J by 3 bases, with 12 bases between the two germline ends. CDR1 SGHAT and CDR2 FQNNGV come from the germline V gene. The CDR3 contains 15 residues. The CDR3 nucleotides read TGTGCCAGCAGCTTAATGGGGCTTGTGACAGATACGCAGTATTTT. Translated: CASSLMGLVTDTQYF.

This chain links TRBV5-1 with TRBJ1-5, with D perhaps matching TRBD1 (5 bases). V lost 4 bases and J lost 0, with 11 bases in between. CDR1 and CDR2 (germline): SGHRS, YFSETQ. The CDR3 sequence is 15 residues long. The CDR3, as DNA: TGCGCCAGCAGCCCTGACAGTTATAGCAATCAGCCCCAGCATTTT. Its translation: CASSPDSYSNQPQHF.

The chain couples TRBV10-3 to TRBJ1-1, with D hard to call. The CDR3 contains 16 residues. V was shortened by 0 bases and J by 1 base, with 12 bases between the two germline ends. CDR1 and CDR2 from the germline V gene are ENHRY and SYGVKD. The CDR3 reads CAISESWIVANTEAFF. The CDR3 bases are TGTGCCATCAGTGAGTCTTGGATAGTAGCGAACACTGAAGCTTTCTTT.

This clone was observed once. The CDR3 protein is CATSASLMNTEAFF. The CDR3 region has the DNA TGTGCCACCAGTGCGAGCTTGATGAACACTGAAGCTTTCTTT. This sequence joins TRBV15 and TRBJ1-1; D call uncertain. This CDR3 is 14 amino acids long. In germline, CDR1 is LNHNV, CDR2 YYDKDF (reference sequence). V shed 6 bases and J shed 0 bases, with 11 bases lying between them.

The rearrangement links TRBV4-2 to TRBJ1-5; 9 nucleotides align to TRBD1. J was trimmed by 6 bases and V by 4 bases; bases with no gene match: 7. This CDR3 is 15 amino acids long. Germline CDR1 LGHNA, CDR2 YNFKEQ. CDR3 DNA: TGTGCCAGCAGCCTCCCGGGACAGGGTGGTCAGCCCCAGCATTTT. Its translation: CASSLPGQGGQPQHF.